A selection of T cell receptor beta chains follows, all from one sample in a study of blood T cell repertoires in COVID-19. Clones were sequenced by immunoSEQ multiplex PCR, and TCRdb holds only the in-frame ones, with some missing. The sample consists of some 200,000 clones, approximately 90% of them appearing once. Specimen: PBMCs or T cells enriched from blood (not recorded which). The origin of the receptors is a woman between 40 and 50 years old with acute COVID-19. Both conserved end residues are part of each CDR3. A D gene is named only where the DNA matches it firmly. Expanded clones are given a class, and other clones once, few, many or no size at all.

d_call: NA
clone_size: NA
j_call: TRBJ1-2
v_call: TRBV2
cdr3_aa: CASSRTVSLFYGYTF
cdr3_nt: TGTGCCAGCAGTAGGACAGTATCCCTATTCTATGGCTACACCTTC

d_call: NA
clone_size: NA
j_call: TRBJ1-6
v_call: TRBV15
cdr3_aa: CATSRDRAENSPLHF
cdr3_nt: TGTGCCACCAGCAGAGACAGGGCAGAGAATTCACCCCTCCACTTT

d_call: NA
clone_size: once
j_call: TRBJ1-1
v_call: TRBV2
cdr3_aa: CASKSSVATNTEAFF
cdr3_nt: TGTGCCAGCAAGTCGTCGGTAGCTACGAACACTGAAGCTTTCTTT

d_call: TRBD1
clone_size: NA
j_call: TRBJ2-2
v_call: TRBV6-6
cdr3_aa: CASSYSGTGAGELFF
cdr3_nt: TGTGCCAGCAGTTACTCGGGGACAGGGGCCGGGGAGCTGTTTTTT

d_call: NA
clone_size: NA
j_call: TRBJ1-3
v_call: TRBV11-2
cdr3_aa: CASSLSGSGNTIYF
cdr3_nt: TGTGCCAGCAGCTTATCAGGGTCTGGAAACACCATATATTTT

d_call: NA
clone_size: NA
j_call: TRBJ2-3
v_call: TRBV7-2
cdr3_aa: CASSFNSGIDTQYF
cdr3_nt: TGTGCCAGCAGCTTTAATAGCGGTATAGATACGCAGTATTTT

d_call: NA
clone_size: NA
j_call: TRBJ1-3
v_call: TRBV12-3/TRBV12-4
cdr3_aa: CASSVGQGNTIYF
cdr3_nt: TGTGCCAGCAGTGTGGGACAAGGAAACACCATATATTTT

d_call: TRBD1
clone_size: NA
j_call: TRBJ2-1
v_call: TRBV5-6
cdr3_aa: CASSTRDRVSYNEQFF
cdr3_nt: TGTGCCAGCAGCACCCGGGACAGGGTCTCCTACAATGAGCAGTTCTTC

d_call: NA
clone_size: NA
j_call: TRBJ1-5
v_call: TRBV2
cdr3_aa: CASSEAGWEGQHF
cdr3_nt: TGTGCCAGCAGTGAAGCAGGGTGGGAGGGCCAGCATTTT

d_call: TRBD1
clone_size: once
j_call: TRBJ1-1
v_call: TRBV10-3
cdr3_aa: CAIRQGMTEAFF
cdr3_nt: TGTGCCATCAGACAGGGGATGACTGAAGCTTTCTTT

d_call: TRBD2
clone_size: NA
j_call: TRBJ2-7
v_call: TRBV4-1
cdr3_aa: CASSHPQRGRNEQYF
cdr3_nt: TGCGCCAGCAGCCATCCCCAGCGGGGTAGGAACGAGCAGTACTTC

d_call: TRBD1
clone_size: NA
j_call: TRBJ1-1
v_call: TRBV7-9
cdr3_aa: CASSYRQGAMNTEAFF
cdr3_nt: TGTGCCAGCAGCTATAGACAGGGGGCGATGAACACTGAAGCTTTCTTT

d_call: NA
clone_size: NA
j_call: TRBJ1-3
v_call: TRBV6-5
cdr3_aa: CASPSLDSGNTIYF
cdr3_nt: TGTGCCAGCCCCTCACTAGACTCTGGAAACACCATATATTTT

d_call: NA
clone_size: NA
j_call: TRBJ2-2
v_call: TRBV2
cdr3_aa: CASSNQGVGELFF
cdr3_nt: TGTGCCAGCAGCAACCAGGGCGTGGGGGAGCTGTTTTTT

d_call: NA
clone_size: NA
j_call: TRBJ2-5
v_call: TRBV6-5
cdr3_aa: CASSPGTSETQYF
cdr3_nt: TGTGCCAGCAGTCCCGGGACTTCAGAGACCCAGTACTTC

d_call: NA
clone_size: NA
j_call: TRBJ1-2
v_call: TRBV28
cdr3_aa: CASKTGSYGYTF
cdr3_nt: TGTGCCAGCAAAACGGGGAGCTATGGCTACACCTTC

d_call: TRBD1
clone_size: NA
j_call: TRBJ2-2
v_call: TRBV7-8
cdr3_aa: CASSLGRILLPGQGNTGELFF
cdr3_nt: TGTGCCAGCAGCTTAGGACGAATACTATTACCGGGACAGGGGAACACCGGGGAGCTGTTTTTT

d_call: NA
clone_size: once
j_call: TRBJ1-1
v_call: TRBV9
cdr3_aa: CASSAGGWNTEAFF
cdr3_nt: TGTGCCAGCAGCGCCGGGGGGTGGAACACTGAAGCTTTCTTT

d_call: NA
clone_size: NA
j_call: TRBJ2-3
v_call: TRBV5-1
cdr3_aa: CASSLERRGLDTDTQYF
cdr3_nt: TGCGCCAGCAGCTTGGAGAGGAGGGGGCTAGACACAGATACGCAGTATTTT

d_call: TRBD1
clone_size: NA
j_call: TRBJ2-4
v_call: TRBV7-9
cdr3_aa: CASTTGTGGPGSKNIQYF
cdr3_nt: TGTGCCAGCACCACAGGGACAGGGGGCCCGGGGTCCAAAAACATTCAGTACTTC

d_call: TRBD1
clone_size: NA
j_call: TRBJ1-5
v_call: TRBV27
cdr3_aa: CASSSTGWTVQPQHF
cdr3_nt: TGTGCCAGCAGTTCGACAGGGTGGACGGTTCAGCCCCAGCATTTT

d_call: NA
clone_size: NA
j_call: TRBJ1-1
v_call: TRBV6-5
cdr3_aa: CASSLQGFEAFF
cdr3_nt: TGTGCCAGCAGTTTACAGGGATTTGAAGCTTTCTTT

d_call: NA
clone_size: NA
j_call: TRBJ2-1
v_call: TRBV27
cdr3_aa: CASSPVNEMNEQFF
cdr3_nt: TGTGCCAGCAGTCCTGTTAACGAGATGAATGAGCAGTTCTTC

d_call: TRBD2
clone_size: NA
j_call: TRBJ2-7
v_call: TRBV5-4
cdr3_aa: CASSSPGLAGEAGYEQYF
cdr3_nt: TGTGCCAGCAGCTCACCGGGACTAGCGGGGGAGGCCGGCTACGAGCAGTACTTC

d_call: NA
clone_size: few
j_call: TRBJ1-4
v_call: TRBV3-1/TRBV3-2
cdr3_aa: CASSPQATNEKLFF
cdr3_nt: TGTGCCAGCAGCCCGCAGGCAACTAATGAAAAACTGTTTTTT

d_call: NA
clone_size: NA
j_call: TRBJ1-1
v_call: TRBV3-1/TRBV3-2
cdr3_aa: CASSYSPGGGHLNTEAFF
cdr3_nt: TGTGCCAGCAGCTATTCCCCTGGGGGGGGGCACCTGAACACTGAAGCTTTCTTT

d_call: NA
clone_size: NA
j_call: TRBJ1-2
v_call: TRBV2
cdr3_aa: CASSEGGLAAMGYTF
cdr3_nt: TGTGCCAGCAGTGAGGGGGGACTGGCTGCGATGGGCTACACCTTC

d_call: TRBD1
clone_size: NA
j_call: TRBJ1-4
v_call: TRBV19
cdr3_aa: CASIGDGTGEEKLFF
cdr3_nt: TGTGCCAGTATCGGCGACGGGACAGGGGAGGAAAAACTGTTTTTT

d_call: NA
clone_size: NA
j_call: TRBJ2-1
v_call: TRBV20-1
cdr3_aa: CSARGGNEQFF
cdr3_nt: TGCAGTGCTAGAGGAGGGAATGAGCAGTTCTTC

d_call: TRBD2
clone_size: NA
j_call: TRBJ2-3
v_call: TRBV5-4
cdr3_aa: CASSAVAGGLSTDTQYF
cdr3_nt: TGTGCCAGCAGCGCAGTAGCGGGGGGCCTCAGCACAGATACGCAGTATTTT